What follows describes a single TCR beta chain. Data came from immunoSEQ multiplex PCR; TCRdb stores just in-frame clones and leaves some out. The table includes some 150,000 clones, 92% detected once. This sample is part of a study of T cell responses to AZD1222 COVID-19 vaccine. This CDR3 contains 14 residues. V dropped 11 bases and J dropped 7 bases, with 21 bases sitting between them. From germline, CDR1 is LNHDA and CDR2 SQIVND (reference sequence). V gene TRBV19 combines with J gene TRBJ2-1; maybe TRBD1 (5 bases). This clonotype originated in an adult in good health. Sequences were derived from peripheral blood, sampled on day 0 of MenACWY control vaccination. The CDR3: CASHDRGSWNEQFF. As DNA, the CDR3 is TGTGCCTCTCATGATAGGGGTAGCTGGAATGAGCAGTTCTTC.